Following are 15 T cell receptor beta chains from one sample sequenced in a study of shared clonotypes between healthy human individuals. Method: immunoSEQ multiplex PCR; TCRdb's copy keeps in-frame clones and lacks some. In the table there are about 490,000 clones, 70% to 85% of which are singletons. The source material was PBMCs. The origin of the receptors is a woman in her 40s in good health. Some clones in this sample may be carry-over from other donors' samples.

This chain links TRBV2 with TRBJ1-2; D not resolved. The V end lost 1 base, the J end lost 9 bases, and 9 bases lay between the germline ends. There are 12 residues in the CDR3. Germline-derived CDR1 and CDR2 are SNHLY and FYNNEI. CDR3 sequence reads: CASSEGPGRYTF. The CDR3 DNA reads TGTGCCAGCAGTGAAGGCCCTGGGCGCTACACCTTC. Drawing the rest from reference TRBV2 and TRBJ1-2, the complete variable domain is EPEVTQTPSHQVTQMGQEVILRCVPISNHLYFYWYRQILGQKVEFLVSFYNNEISEKSEIFDDQFSVERPDGSNFTLKIRSTKLEDSAMYFCASSEGPGRYTFGSGTRLTVV.

The V gene is TRBV27, the J gene TRBJ2-7, with 8 bases identical to TRBD2. The V and J ends lost 2 bases and 0 bases, in that order; junction bases with no gene match: 6. Germline V gene lookup returns CDR1 MNHEY and CDR2 SMNVEV (reference sequence). This CDR3 comprises 16 residues. The CDR3 DNA is TGTGCCAGCAGTTTACTCGGGGGGGCCCCCTCCTACGAGCAGTACTTC. As protein: CASSLLGGAPSYEQYF.

This clone was found many times. This sequence joins TRBV7-2 and TRBJ2-6; D may correspond to TRBD1 or TRBD2 (5 bases each). V was clipped by 6 bases and J by 3 bases, with 15 bases between them. The CDR3 has 16 amino acids. Germline V gives CDR1 SGHTA, CDR2 FQGNSA. CDR3 amino acids: CASSRRGVSGANVLTF. The CDR3 DNA follows: TGTGCCAGCAGTCGTAGAGGGGTTAGTGGGGCCAACGTCCTGACTTTC.

This clone was seen only once. The genes are TRBV30 and TRBJ1-1, with D possibly matching TRBD1 (6 bases). V lost 8 bases, J lost 8 bases, and 21 bases lay in between. Germline V gene lookup returns CDR1 GTSNPN and CDR2 SVGIG (reference sequence). The CDR3 has 13 residues. The CDR3 spells CAQGGGSKLEAFF. For the CDR3, the DNA is TGTGCCCAAGGGGGGGGTTCGAAGCTAGAAGCTTTCTTT.

The chain couples TRBV5-1 to TRBJ2-3; D is undetermined. This CDR3 region has 13 residues. V was trimmed by 4 bases and J by 1 base, leaving 7 bases between them. The germline gives CDR1 SGHRS, CDR2 YFSETQ. The CDR3 here is CASSGRGTDTQYF. For the CDR3, the DNA is TGCGCCAGCAGCGGCCGGGGCACAGATACGCAGTATTTT.

This clone was seen more than once but under ten times. CDR3: CASSIARTGQPQHF. In nucleotides, the CDR3 is TGTGCCAGTAGTATAGCCCGGACGGGGCAGCCCCAGCATTTT. This chain links TRBV19 with TRBJ1-5; no definite D call. Trimming stripped 1 base from V and 7 bases from J, with 11 bases between. Germline CDR1 and CDR2: LNHDA and SQIVND (reference sequence). CDR3 length: 14 residues.

This chain links TRBV9 with TRBJ1-1, with D perhaps matching TRBD1 (5 bases). Per germline, CDR1 SGDLS and CDR2 YYNGEE. The CDR3 extends over 16 amino acids. With 7 bases removed from V and 4 bases from J, the gap between germline ends came to 23 bases. The CDR3 DNA follows: TGTGCCAGCGGAGGGCCGGACGCGGGGGTGAGCACTGAAGCTTTCTTT. This gives the protein CASGGPDAGVSTEAFF.

This chain connects TRBV7-9 to TRBJ2-7, with 12 bases aligning to TRBD2. This CDR3 has 19 residues. Per the germline V gene, CDR1 is SEHNR and CDR2 is FQNEAQ (reference sequence). The junction had 16 bases not matched to a gene; V was cut back by 5 bases and J by 2 bases. CDR3 residues: CASSKIAPLLAGGAYEQYF. CDR3 in DNA: TGTGCCAGCAGCAAAATTGCACCTTTGCTAGCGGGGGGGGCCTACGAGCAGTACTTC.

This sequence joins TRBV27 and TRBJ2-3; TRBD1 matches at 11 bases. The CDR3 is made up of 16 amino acids. In germline, CDR1 is MNHEY, CDR2 SMNVEV (reference sequence). V gave up 5 bases and J gave up 3 bases; unmatched junction bases: 7. The DNA of the CDR3 is TGTGCCAGCAGTCTCCCGGGACAGGGGGGGACAGATACGCAGTATTTT. As protein: CASSLPGQGGTDTQYF.

Only a few counts were recorded for this clone. The chain recombines TRBV5-1 with TRBJ1-5; D not certain. The CDR3 spans 13 residues. CDR1 and CDR2 (germline): SGHRS, YFSETQ. Deletions cut 4 bases from V and 0 bases from J, with 5 bases between. The CDR3 sequence: CASSVSSNQPQHF. The CDR3 nucleotides are TGCGCCAGCAGCGTTTCTAGCAATCAGCCCCAGCATTTT.

The J gene is TRBJ1-1, the V gene TRBV7-2, with a tentative D call TRBD1 (5 bases). The length of the CDR3 is 13 residues. Germline CDR1 and CDR2: SGHTA and FQGNSA. Trimming removed 2 bases from V and 8 bases from J, with 12 bases in between. The chain's CDR3 is CASSLSVGTEAFF. Written as DNA, the CDR3 is TGTGCCAGCAGCTTAAGTGTGGGGACGGAAGCTTTCTTT.

This chain connects TRBV7-8 to TRBJ2-1, with 12 bases aligning to TRBD2. Trimming took 6 bases from V and 9 from J; bases not matched to a gene: 9. In germline, CDR1 is SGHVS, CDR2 FQNEAQ. The CDR3 length is 15 residues. The CDR3 sequence is CASSSTSGSDGEQFF. The CDR3 bases are TGTGCCAGCAGTTCGACTAGCGGGAGTGATGGTGAGCAGTTCTTC.

The chain uses TRBV27 and TRBJ2-1, with no clear D. V lost 5 bases to trimming and J lost 3 bases, with 17 bases between them. There are 16 residues in the CDR3. Looked up from germline, CDR1 is MNHEY and CDR2 is SMNVEV (reference sequence). CDR3 protein: CASSPKAAEIYNEQFF. CDR3 nucleotide sequence: TGTGCCAGCAGTCCCAAGGCGGCAGAGATCTACAATGAGCAGTTCTTC.

V gene TRBV9 combines with J gene TRBJ1-3; unclear D gene. Germline V lookup: CDR1 SGDLS, CDR2 YYNGEE. With 0 bases removed from V and 2 bases from J, the gap between germline ends came to 6 bases. This CDR3 has 14 residues. CDR3 in DNA: TGTGCCAGCAGCGTAGCTGGGACTGGAAACACCATATATTTT. This translates into CASSVAGTGNTIYF.

The V and J genes are TRBV27 and TRBJ1-1; the D gene is possibly TRBD1 (5 bases). Trimming removed 11 bases at V and 0 bases at J, with 10 bases between. This CDR3 is 12 amino acids long. The germline V gene encodes CDR1 MNHEY and CDR2 SMNVEV (reference sequence). CDR3 sequence reads: CASGIMNTEAFF. In DNA, the CDR3 is TGTGCCTCAGGGATAATGAACACTGAAGCTTTCTTT.